These 26 T cell receptor beta chains were sequenced from one sample in a study of shared clonotypes between healthy human individuals. Measured with immunoSEQ multiplex PCR; TCRdb has only the in-frame clones, and not every one. The table includes some 2.1 million clones, around 96% detected once. Selected positively for CCR7 and CD45RO-negative, naive CD8 cells excluded terminally differentiated effector memory CD45RA+ cells. The specimen was naive CD8+ T cells sorted from blood. The receptors here all came from a man between 18 and 35 years old in good health.

The chain employs TRBV5-5 and TRBJ2-7; maybe TRBD2 (5 bases). Trimming cost V 2 bases and J 0 bases, with 12 bases left between them. Germline V gives CDR1 SGHKS, CDR2 YYEKEE (reference sequence). This CDR3 contains 15 residues. This chain's CDR3 is CASSLDQGSSYEQYF. The CDR3 DNA reads TGTGCCAGCAGCTTAGACCAAGGGAGCTCCTACGAGCAGTACTTC.

The chain is built from TRBV7-9 and TRBJ2-7; D gene ambiguous. This CDR3 is 15 amino acids long. Germline V gene sequence: CDR1 SEHNR, CDR2 FQNEAQ (reference sequence). The ends were cut back, 4 bases at V and 6 bases at J, with 19 bases in the middle. The CDR3 sequence is CASSSPGPLHGEQYF. CDR3 in DNA: TGTGCCAGCAGCTCACCGGGCCCCCTTCATGGCGAGCAGTACTTC.

The rearrangement uses TRBV28 and TRBJ1-2; TRBD1 is a possible D gene (5 bases). V dropped 2 bases and J dropped 4 bases, with 14 bases sitting between them. CDR1 MDHEN and CDR2 SYDVKM come from the germline V gene. The CDR3 spans 15 residues. CDR3 DNA: TGTGCCAGCAGTTTAAAGGGGCTCCCCCTCTATGGCTACACCTTC. It translates to CASSLKGLPLYGYTF.

The gene calls are TRBV5-6 and TRBJ2-5; no reliable D call. This CDR3 has 15 residues. Trimming took off 6 bases at V and 5 bases at J, with 20 bases between the two ends. Germline V gene data show CDR1 as SGHDT and CDR2 as YYEEEE. The CDR3 region has the DNA TGTGCCAGCACCTCTCCCTGGGTGGGTTCTGAGACCCAGTACTTC. It encodes CASTSPWVGSETQYF.

In nucleotides, the CDR3 is TGTGCCAGCATCCATCCCGTTCATGGCTACATGAACACTGAAGCTTTCTTT. This sequence encodes CASIHPVHGYMNTEAFF. The chain couples TRBV9 to TRBJ1-1, with unresolved D. The CDR3 has 17 amino acids. Trimming took 6 bases from V and 0 from J, leaving 21 bases between them. The V gene's germline CDR1 is SGDLS and CDR2 YYNGEE. Complete variable domain (other parts from reference TRBV9 and TRBJ1-1): DSGVTQTPKHLITATGQRVTLRCSPRSGDLSVYWYQQSLDQGLQFLIQYYNGEERAKGNILERFSAQQFPDLHSELNLSSLELGDSALYFCASIHPVHGYMNTEAFFGQGTRLTVV.

J is TRBJ2-2 and V is TRBV6-6; D may be TRBD2 (6 bases). The germline V and J ends were trimmed by 2 bases and 2 bases, with 9 bases remaining between them. The germline CDR1 and CDR2 sequences are MNHNY and SVGAGI (reference sequence). CDR3 size: 15 residues. The CDR3 reads CASSYEGTNTGELFF. In DNA, the CDR3 is TGTGCCAGCAGTTACGAGGGGACTAACACCGGGGAGCTGTTTTTT.

This clone was found once. The chain couples TRBV5-6 to TRBJ1-5, with D maybe TRBD1 (5 bases). The CDR3 has 15 residues. V was shortened by 1 base and J by 1 base, with 9 bases between the two germline ends. Germline lookup yields CDR1 SGHDT and CDR2 YYEEEE. This CDR3 reads CASSLRGGSNQPQHF. Written as DNA, the CDR3 is TGTGCCAGCAGCTTGAGGGGAGGGAGCAATCAGCCCCAGCATTTT.

The chain is built from TRBV10-2 and TRBJ2-7; D call uncertain. The CDR3 loop spans 14 amino acids. Trimming shortened V by 5 bases and J by 0 bases, and 11 bases separated the two germline ends. Germline V gene data show CDR1 as WSHSY and CDR2 as SAAADI. The CDR3 coding sequence is TGCGCCAGCAGTCACGGCCCCAGCTCCTACGAGCAGTACTTC. This sequence encodes CASSHGPSSYEQYF.

On this clone: Other DNA variants within this sample encode the same CDR3. V is TRBV6-5 and J is TRBJ2-7; weak D call: TRBD1 (5 bases). Trimming cost V 6 bases and J 0 bases, with 9 bases left between them. The CDR3 covers 13 residues. CDR1 and CDR2 from the germline V gene are MNHEY and SVGAGI. The CDR3 region has the DNA TGTGCCAGCAGCCCAAGGGGCTCCTACGAGCAGTACTTC. It specifies CASSPRGSYEQYF.

The gene calls are TRBV28 and TRBJ1-2, with D maybe TRBD1 (5 bases). Trimming left V 2 bases short and J 4 bases short, with 17 bases between. The germline V gene has CDR1 MDHEN and CDR2 SYDVKM. The CDR3 has 16 residues. The CDR3 sequence: CASSLIRDGDFYGYTF. The DNA of the CDR3 is TGTGCCAGCAGTTTAATAAGGGACGGCGACTTCTATGGCTACACCTTC.

The chain links TRBV19 to TRBJ1-4; D is undetermined. CDR3 length: 14 amino acids. V was pared by 3 bases and J by 7 bases, with 12 bases between. Germline V gene sequence: CDR1 LNHDA, CDR2 SQIVND (reference sequence). The CDR3 protein is CASSIGDGAEKLFF. CDR3 coding DNA: TGTGCCAGTAGTATTGGGGATGGTGCTGAAAAACTGTTTTTT.

Worth noting for this clone: The sample has other DNA sequences that encode this CDR3 too. The chain combines TRBV28 with TRBJ2-7, with a possible D match to TRBD1 (6 bases). In germline, CDR1 is MDHEN, CDR2 SYDVKM. The V and J ends lost 6 bases and 5 bases respectively, with 8 bases between them. CDR3 length: 11 amino acids. For the CDR3, the DNA is TGTGCCAGCAGCCCAGGGGACGAGCAGTACTTC. The encoded protein is CASSPGDEQYF.

This chain connects TRBV27 to TRBJ2-7, with 9 bases fitting TRBD1. The CDR3 is made up of 14 amino acids. Looked up from germline, CDR1 is MNHEY and CDR2 is SMNVEV (reference sequence). V was pared by 5 bases and J by 1 base, with 3 bases of the junction left unmatched. CDR3 nucleotide sequence: TGTGCCAGCAGTCGGACAGGGGAGTCCTACGAGCAGTACTTC. Its translation: CASSRTGESYEQYF.

This rearrangement joins TRBV4-1 to TRBJ1-5; maybe TRBD1 (5 bases). CDR1 and CDR2 from the germline V gene are MGHRA and YSYEKL. Trimming pared 0 bases from V and 1 base from J, leaving 10 bases between. This CDR3 spans 16 amino acids. CDR3 region: CASSQEVGGSNQPQHF. The CDR3, as DNA: TGCGCCAGCAGCCAAGAGGTCGGGGGGAGCAATCAGCCCCAGCATTTT.

The V call is TRBV27, the J call TRBJ2-1; D is possibly TRBD1 (5 bases). The germline V gene has CDR1 MNHEY and CDR2 SMNVEV (reference sequence). Trimming removed 3 bases at V and 2 bases at J, with 8 bases between. This CDR3 spans 14 amino acids. The CDR3 loop reads CASSFPGTYNEQFF. CDR3 sequence (DNA): TGTGCCAGCAGTTTCCCAGGGACCTACAATGAGCAGTTCTTC.

The chain employs TRBV7-9 and TRBJ2-3; D might be TRBD2 (5 bases). V shed 3 bases and J shed 3 bases, with 13 bases lying between them. Germline assignment: CDR1 SEHNR and CDR2 FQNEAQ (reference sequence). CDR3 length: 15 amino acids. The CDR3 nucleotides are TGTGCCAGCAGCTTCTCAGCGGTGGGGACAGATACGCAGTATTTT. It is translated as CASSFSAVGTDTQYF.

This sequence joins TRBV9 and TRBJ2-3; no clear D. Germline V gene data show CDR1 as SGDLS and CDR2 as YYNGEE. The CDR3 contains 16 residues. Trimming stripped 0 bases from V and 2 bases from J, with 13 bases between. The CDR3 spells CASSVEGQPHTDTQYF. The CDR3 DNA is TGTGCCAGCAGCGTAGAAGGTCAGCCTCACACAGATACGCAGTATTTT.

The J gene is TRBJ2-1, the V gene TRBV4-2; either TRBD1 or TRBD2 may fit D (5 bases each). Germline-derived CDR1 and CDR2 are LGHNA and YNFKEQ. The CDR3 runs 14 residues. The V end was cut by 4 bases, the J end by 8 bases, with 15 bases between. The CDR3: CASSRPGRVDEQFF. CDR3 coding DNA: TGTGCCAGCAGCCGACCGGGGCGGGTGGATGAGCAGTTCTTC.

This chain joins TRBV27 and TRBJ2-7; 8 bases align to TRBD2. This CDR3 is built from 17 residues. J lost 2 bases, V lost 2 bases, and 11 bases had no gene match. CDR1 is MNHEY and CDR2 is SMNVEV in the germline V gene (reference sequence). The DNA for the CDR3 is TGTGCCAGCAGTTTAACGGGGGGCCCAGCGGGGGCCTACGAGCAGTACTTC. Translation gives CASSLTGGPAGAYEQYF.

The V gene is TRBV27, the J gene TRBJ2-3, with a tentative D call TRBD1 (7 bases). V was clipped by 7 bases and J by 4 bases, with 15 bases between them. This CDR3 is built from 14 residues. Germline CDR1 and CDR2: MNHEY and SMNVEV (reference sequence). The CDR3 DNA reads TGTGCCAGCACCGTCCAGGGGGGCGCAGATACGCAGTATTTT. As protein: CASTVQGGADTQYF.

J is TRBJ2-7 and V is TRBV13; 8 bases are shared with TRBD2. The CDR3 runs to 13 residues. Germline V gives CDR1 PRHDT, CDR2 FYEKMQ (reference sequence). Unmatched junction bases numbered 6, after V lost 6 bases and J lost 5 bases. CDR3 DNA: TGTGCCAGCAGTTTCTTTAGCGGGAACGAGCAGTACTTC. Translation: CASSFFSGNEQYF. The full variable domain, with the rest looked up from reference TRBV13 and TRBJ2-7, is AAGVIQSPRHLIKEKRETATLKCYPIPRHDTVYWYQQGPGQDPQFLISFYEKMQSDKGSIPDRFSAQQFSDYHSELNMSSLELGDSALYFCASSFFSGNEQYFGPGTRLTVT.

Details on this clone: This sample includes further DNA sequences coding for the same CDR3. The rearrangement joins TRBV27 to TRBJ2-3, with D possibly being TRBD2 (6 bases). The germline V gene has CDR1 MNHEY and CDR2 SMNVEV (reference sequence). This CDR3 is built from 15 residues. V lost 3 bases, J lost 0 bases, and 10 bases lay in between. The CDR3 nucleotides are TGTGCCAGCAGTTTGGGAGGAAGTAGCACAGATACGCAGTATTTT. Translation: CASSLGGSSTDTQYF.

This chain links TRBV5-1 with TRBJ2-2; 7 bases fit TRBD1. Looked up from germline, CDR1 is SGHRS and CDR2 is YFSETQ. This CDR3 spans 15 amino acids. The V and J ends lost 2 bases and 1 base, in that order; junction bases with no gene match: 2. The CDR3 sequence is CASSFRQGNTGELFF. CDR3 DNA: TGCGCCAGCAGCTTTCGACAGGGGAACACCGGGGAGCTGTTTTTT. The full variable domain, in which reference TRBV5-1 and TRBJ2-2 provide the parts outside the CDR3, is KAGVTQTPRYLIKTRGQQVTLSCSPISGHRSVSWYQQTPGQGLQFLFEYFSETQRNKGNFPGRFSGRQFSNSRSEMNVSTLELGDSALYLCASSFRQGNTGELFFGEGSRLTVL.

The chain uses TRBV7-2 and TRBJ2-4; maybe TRBD1 (5 bases). Trimming took off 3 bases at V and 5 bases at J, with 11 bases between the two ends. This CDR3 has 14 residues. Germline lookup yields CDR1 SGHTA and CDR2 FQGNSA. The CDR3 DNA sequence: TGTGCCAGCAGCTTTTTTAGGGGCGAAAACATTCAGTACTTC. As protein: CASSFFRGENIQYF. Combining the CDR3 with reference TRBV7-2 and TRBJ2-4 gives the whole variable domain GAGVSQSPSNKVTEKGKDVELRCDPISGHTALYWYRQSLGQGLEFLIYFQGNSAPDKSGLPSDRFSAERTGGSVSTLTIQRTQQEDSAVYLCASSFFRGENIQYFGAGTRLSVL.

The V gene is TRBV4-1, the J gene TRBJ2-1, with D possibly being TRBD2 (5 bases). Germline V gives CDR1 MGHRA, CDR2 YSYEKL. The CDR3 contains 17 residues. The V end was cut by 0 bases, the J end by 0 bases, with 12 bases between. The CDR3, as DNA: TGCGCCAGCAGCCAAGACATGCCAGGAGGCTCCTACAATGAGCAGTTCTTC. Amino acids: CASSQDMPGGSYNEQFF.

This chain links TRBV2 with TRBJ2-3; no clear D gene. The CDR3 sequence is 12 residues long. V lost 11 bases, J lost 4 bases, and 13 bases lay in between. CDR1 is SNHLY, CDR2 FYNNEI, per germline. The CDR3 protein is CAAWTGPDTQYF. CDR3 nucleotide sequence: TGTGCCGCCTGGACGGGCCCAGATACGCAGTATTTT.